Listed below are T cell receptor beta chains from one sample, sequenced in a study of blood T cells in healthy people across ages. TCRdb ran MiXCR on the 5' RACE reads and lists one entry per CDR3 protein. The data hold 650,000 to 1,000,000 distinct CDR3 sequences, with roughly 34% observed a single time. The sequencing input was blood. Source of these receptors: a man aged 18 to 30 in good health. CDR3s include the opening cysteine and the closing phenylalanine or tryptophan. A D gene is named only where the DNA matches it firmly. Clone size is shown for a subset of rows, as once, few, many or a class of expanded clone.

CDR3aa	CDR3nt	abundance	v_gene	j_gene	d_gene
CASSFEGGVKGETQYF	TGTGCCAGCAGTTTCGAGGGCGGGGTAAAAGGAGAGACCCAGTACTTC	NA	TRBV12-3/TRBV12-4	TRBJ2-5	NA
CASSSTATSGVRGQYF	TGTGCCAGCAGTTCTACAGCGACTAGCGGGGTTCGGGGGCAGTACTTC	NA	TRBV7-2	TRBJ2-5	TRBD2
CASSSAPGHLNYGYTF	TGCGCCAGCAGCTCGGCCCCAGGACACCTTAACTATGGCTACACCTTC	few	TRBV5-1	TRBJ1-2	NA
CSAYLQETQYF	TGCAGTGCATACCTGCAAGAGACCCAGTACTTC	NA	TRBV20-1	TRBJ2-5	NA
CASSLLSSYEQYF	TGTGCCAGCAGCTTATTGTCTTCATACGAGCAGTACTTC	NA	TRBV5-5	TRBJ2-7	NA
CASSIPTDGWNQPQHF	TGTGCCAGTAGTATTCCTACGGACGGGTGGAATCAGCCCCAGCATTTT	NA	TRBV19	TRBJ1-5	NA
CSARDLPGASTDTQYF	TGCAGTGCTAGAGATCTCCCGGGGGCTAGCACAGATACGCAGTATTTT	few	TRBV20-1	TRBJ2-3	NA
CSARWRSPYEQYF	TGCAGTGCTAGATGGCGGTCCCCCTACGAGCAGTACTTC	few	TRBV20-1	TRBJ2-7	NA
CASSWTPPRRNNEKLFF	TGTGCCAGCTCATGGACACCCCCCCGGAGGAATAATGAAAAACTGTTTTTT	few	TRBV18	TRBJ1-4	NA
CASSDWAQQETQYF	TGTGCCAGCAGTGATTGGGCACAGCAAGAGACCCAGTACTTC	many	TRBV25-1	TRBJ2-5	NA
CASTGLYLRVMLDRPQHF	TGTGCCAGCACGGGGTTGTATTTACGCGTTATGTTGGATCGGCCCCAGCATTTT	NA	TRBV2	TRBJ1-5	NA
CASRLQGLGLYTEAFF	TGTGCCAGCAGGCTACAGGGTCTCGGTTTGTACACTGAAGCTTTCTTT	NA	TRBV6-5	TRBJ1-1	NA
CAISDRLAGGLSEQFF	TGTGCCATCAGTGATCGCCTAGCGGGGGGGCTAAGTGAGCAGTTCTTC	many	TRBV10-3	TRBJ2-1	TRBD2
CASSGKLGEKLFF	TGTGCCAGCAGTGGCAAGCTGGGGGAAAAACTGTTTTTT	NA	TRBV25-1	TRBJ1-4	NA
CASSLFSGGATYNEQFF	TGTGCCAGCAGCTTATTCAGCGGGGGGGCCACCTACAATGAGCAGTTCTTC	NA	TRBV5-5	TRBJ2-1	TRBD2
CSVGLSSRTGELFF	TGCAGCGTTGGTCTAAGTTCCCGCACCGGGGAGCTGTTTTTT	NA	TRBV29-1	TRBJ2-2	NA
CSVGGNSKETQYF	TGCAGCGTTGGGGGTAATAGTAAAGAGACCCAGTACTTC	many	TRBV29-1	TRBJ2-5	NA
CASRGLATNTGELFF	TGTGCCAGCAGGGGACTAGCGACTAACACCGGGGAGCTGTTTTTT	NA	TRBV2	TRBJ2-2	TRBD2